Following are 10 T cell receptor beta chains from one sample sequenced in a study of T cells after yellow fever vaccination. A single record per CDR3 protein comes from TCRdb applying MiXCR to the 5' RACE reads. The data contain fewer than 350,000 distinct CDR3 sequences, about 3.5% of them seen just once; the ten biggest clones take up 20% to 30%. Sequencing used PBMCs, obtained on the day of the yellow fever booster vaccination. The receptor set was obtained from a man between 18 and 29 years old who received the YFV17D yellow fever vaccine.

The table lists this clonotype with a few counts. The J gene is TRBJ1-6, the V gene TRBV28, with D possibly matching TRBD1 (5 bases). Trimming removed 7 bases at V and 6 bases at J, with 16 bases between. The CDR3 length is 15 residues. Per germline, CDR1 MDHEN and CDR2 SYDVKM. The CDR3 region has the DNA TGTGCCAGCATGAGCTCAGTAAGGGGTAATTCACCCCTCCACTTT. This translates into CASMSSVRGNSPLHF.

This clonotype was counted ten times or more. This CDR3 reads CSAVQGLYQPQHF. The CDR3 coding sequence is TGCAGTGCTGTACAGGGACTATACCAGCCCCAGCATTTT. This chain connects TRBV20-1 to TRBJ1-5, with a possible D match to TRBD1 (6 bases). Germline CDR1 reads DFQATT; CDR2 reads SNEGSKA (reference sequence). This CDR3 spans 13 amino acids. V was clipped by 5 bases and J by 7 bases, with 15 bases between them.

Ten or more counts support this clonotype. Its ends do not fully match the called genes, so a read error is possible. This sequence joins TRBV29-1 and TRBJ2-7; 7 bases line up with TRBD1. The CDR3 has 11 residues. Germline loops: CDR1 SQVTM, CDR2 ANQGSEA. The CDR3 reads CSVEDGDSADF. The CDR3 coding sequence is TGCAGCGTTGAAGATGGGGACAGCGCCGACTTC.

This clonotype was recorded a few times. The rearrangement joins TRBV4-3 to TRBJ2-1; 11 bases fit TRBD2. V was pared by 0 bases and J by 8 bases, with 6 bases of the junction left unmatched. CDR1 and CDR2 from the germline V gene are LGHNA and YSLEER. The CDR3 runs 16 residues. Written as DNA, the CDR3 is TGCGCCAGCAGCCAAGAATCGCTAGCGGGGGGCTATGAGCAGTTCTTC. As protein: CASSQESLAGGYEQFF.

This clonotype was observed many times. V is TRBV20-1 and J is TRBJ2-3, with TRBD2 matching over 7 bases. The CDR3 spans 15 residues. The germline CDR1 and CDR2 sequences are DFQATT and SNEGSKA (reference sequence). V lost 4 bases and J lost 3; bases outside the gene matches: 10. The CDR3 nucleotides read TGCAGTGCTACCGGGGGGTCTAGAAGTACAGATACGCAGTATTTT. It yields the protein CSATGGSRSTDTQYF.

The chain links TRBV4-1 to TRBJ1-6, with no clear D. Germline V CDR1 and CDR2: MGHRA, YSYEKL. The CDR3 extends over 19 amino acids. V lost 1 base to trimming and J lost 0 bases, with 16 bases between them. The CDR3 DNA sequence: TGCGCCAGCAGCCAAGCGTTTGACCCGGTCGGCTCCTATAATTCACCCCTCCACTTT. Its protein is CASSQAFDPVGSYNSPLHF.

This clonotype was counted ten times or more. CDR3 in DNA: TGCGCCAGCAGCTTGGCCCAGGGGGAAGGCTACACCTTC. This gives the protein CASSLAQGEGYTF. The V call is TRBV5-1, the J call TRBJ1-2; 7 nucleotides line up with TRBD1. The CDR3 contains 13 residues. The trim removed 0 bases at V and 8 bases at J, leaving 4 bases unmatched. Germline V gene data show CDR1 as SGHRS and CDR2 as YFSETQ.

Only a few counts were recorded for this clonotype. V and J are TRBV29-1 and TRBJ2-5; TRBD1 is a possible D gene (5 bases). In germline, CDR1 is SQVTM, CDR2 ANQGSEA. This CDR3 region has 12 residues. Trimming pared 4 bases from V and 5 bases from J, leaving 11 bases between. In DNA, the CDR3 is TGCAGCGTTGGGGGCCCGCCGGAGACCCAGTACTTC. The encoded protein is CSVGGPPETQYF.

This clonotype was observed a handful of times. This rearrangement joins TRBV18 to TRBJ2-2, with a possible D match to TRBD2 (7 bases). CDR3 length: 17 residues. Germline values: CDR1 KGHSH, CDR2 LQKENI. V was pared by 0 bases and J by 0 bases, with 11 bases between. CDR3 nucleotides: TGTGCCAGCTCACCACCGGGGGGGCAAACGAACACCGGGGAGCTGTTTTTT. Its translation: CASSPPGGQTNTGELFF.

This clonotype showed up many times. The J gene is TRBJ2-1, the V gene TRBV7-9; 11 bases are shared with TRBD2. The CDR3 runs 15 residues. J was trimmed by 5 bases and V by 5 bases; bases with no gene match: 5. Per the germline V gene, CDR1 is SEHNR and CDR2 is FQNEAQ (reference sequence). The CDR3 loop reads CASSPWTSGHNEQFF. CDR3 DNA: TGTGCCAGCAGCCCCTGGACTAGCGGGCACAATGAGCAGTTCTTC.